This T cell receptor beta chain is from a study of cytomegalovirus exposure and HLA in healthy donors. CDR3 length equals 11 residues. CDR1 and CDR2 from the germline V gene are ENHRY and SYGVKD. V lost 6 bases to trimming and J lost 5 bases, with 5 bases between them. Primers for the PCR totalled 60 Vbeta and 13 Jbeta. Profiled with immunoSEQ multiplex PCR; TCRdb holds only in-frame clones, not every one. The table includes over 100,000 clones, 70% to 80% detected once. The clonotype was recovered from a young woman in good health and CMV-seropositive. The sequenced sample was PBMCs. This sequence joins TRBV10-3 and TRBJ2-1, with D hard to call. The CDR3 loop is CAISADNEQFF. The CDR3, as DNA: TGTGCCATCAGCGCGGACAATGAGCAGTTCTTC.